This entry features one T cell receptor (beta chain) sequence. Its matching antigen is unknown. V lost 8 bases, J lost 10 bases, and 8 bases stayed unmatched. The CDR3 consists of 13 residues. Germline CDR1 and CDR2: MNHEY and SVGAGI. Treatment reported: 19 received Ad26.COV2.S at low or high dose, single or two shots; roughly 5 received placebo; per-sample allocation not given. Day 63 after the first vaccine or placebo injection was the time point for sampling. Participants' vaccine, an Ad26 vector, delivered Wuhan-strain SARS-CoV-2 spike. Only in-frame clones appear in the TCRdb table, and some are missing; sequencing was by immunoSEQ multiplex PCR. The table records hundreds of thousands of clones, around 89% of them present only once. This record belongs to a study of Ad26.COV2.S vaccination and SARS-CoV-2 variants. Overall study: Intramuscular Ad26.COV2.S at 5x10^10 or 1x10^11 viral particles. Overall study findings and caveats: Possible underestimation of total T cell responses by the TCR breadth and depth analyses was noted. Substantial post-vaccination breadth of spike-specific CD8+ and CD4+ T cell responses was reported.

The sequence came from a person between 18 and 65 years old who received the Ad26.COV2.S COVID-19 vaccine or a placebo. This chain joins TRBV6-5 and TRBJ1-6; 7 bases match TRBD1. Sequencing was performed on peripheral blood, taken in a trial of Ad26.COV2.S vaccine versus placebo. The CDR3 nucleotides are TGTGCCAGCGACGGACAGGCCCCCTCACCCCTCCACTTT. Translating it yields CASDGQAPSPLHF.